Listed here are 11 T cell receptor beta chains from one sample, sequenced in a study of T cell responses to AZD1222 COVID-19 vaccine. Sequencing used immunoSEQ multiplex PCR; TCRdb keeps in-frame clones, though not all of them. This sample has about 99,000 clones; over 75% occur once, and the top ten carry about 8.7%. The sequencing used peripheral blood, collected on day 0 of AZD1222 vaccination. All receptors come from an adult in good health.

V is TRBV24-1 and J is TRBJ2-2, with 7 nucleotides matching TRBD1. From germline, CDR1 is KGHDR and CDR2 SFDVKD. Trimming cost V 0 bases and J 6 bases; bases outside gene matches: 6. The CDR3 runs to 16 residues. CDR3 amino acids: CATSDLRGGQAGELFF. The CDR3 DNA sequence: TGTGCCACCAGTGATTTGCGGGGTGGACAGGCCGGGGAGCTGTTTTTT.

The chain carries TRBV9 and TRBJ1-6; D not resolved. The CDR3 spans 15 residues. V lost 0 bases and J lost 7, with 11 bases in between. Germline CDR1 is SGDLS and CDR2 is YYNGEE. In DNA, the CDR3 is TGTGCCAGCAGCGTAGGGTCGATGGGCAATTCACCCCTCCACTTT. It specifies CASSVGSMGNSPLHF.

The chain employs TRBV5-6 and TRBJ1-3; D may be TRBD1 (6 bases). The CDR3 contains 15 residues. The germline V and J ends were trimmed by 1 base and 4 bases, with 12 bases remaining between them. From germline, CDR1 is SGHDT and CDR2 YYEEEE. CDR3 bases: TGTGCCAGCAGCTTGCGGGGGGCTAACGGAAACACCATATATTTT. Amino acids: CASSLRGANGNTIYF.

This rearrangement joins TRBV30 to TRBJ2-7; possibly TRBD1 for D (6 bases). This CDR3 is built from 16 residues. CDR1 GTSNPN and CDR2 SVGIG come from the germline V gene (reference sequence). V lost 0 bases to trimming and J lost 3 bases, with 18 bases between them. CDR3 residues: CAWSVHQGTFGYEQYF. The CDR3 region has the DNA TGTGCCTGGAGTGTACACCAGGGGACGTTTGGCTACGAGCAGTACTTC.

The rearrangement links TRBV6-5 to TRBJ2-7, with 9 bases lining up with TRBD2. Looked up from germline, CDR1 is MNHEY and CDR2 is SVGAGI. Trimming removed 0 bases from V and 1 base from J; junction bases left unmatched: 1. This CDR3 is built from 15 residues. The CDR3 protein is CASSYSSGRSYEQYF. In DNA form, the CDR3 reads TGTGCCAGCAGTTACTCCAGCGGGAGGTCCTACGAGCAGTACTTC.

CDR3 sequence reads: CATSRQGLLEETQYF. In nucleotides, the CDR3 is TGTGCCACCAGTAGGCAGGGGCTTTTGGAAGAGACCCAGTACTTC. The gene calls are TRBV24-1 and TRBJ2-5; D is possibly TRBD1 (6 bases). The CDR3 is 15 residues long. The ends were cut back, 6 bases at V and 3 bases at J, with 16 bases in the middle. From germline, CDR1 is KGHDR and CDR2 SFDVKD.

This clone was seen a single time. The chain is built from TRBV9 and TRBJ1-3; the D is unclear. The V gene lost 1 base and the J gene lost 2 bases, with 4 bases spanning the gap. This CDR3 has 13 amino acids. The V gene's germline CDR1 is SGDLS and CDR2 YYNGEE. CDR3: CASSVITGNTIYF. For the CDR3, the DNA is TGTGCCAGCAGCGTAATAACTGGAAACACCATATATTTT.

This clone appeared a single time. The gene calls are TRBV4-2 and TRBJ2-1; possibly TRBD1 or TRBD2 for D (5 bases each). V was pared by 1 base and J by 5 bases, with 9 bases between. Germline-derived CDR1 and CDR2 are LGHNA and YNFKEQ. The CDR3 is made up of 14 amino acids. The CDR3: CASSQGGSNNEQFF. The CDR3 region has the DNA TGTGCCAGCAGCCAAGGGGGGTCAAACAATGAGCAGTTCTTC.

The V and J genes are TRBV19 and TRBJ1-2; D gene uncertain. The CDR3 length is 14 residues. Trimming pared 7 bases from V and 5 bases from J, leaving 17 bases between. Germline assignment: CDR1 LNHDA and CDR2 SQIVND (reference sequence). DNA of the CDR3: TGTGCCAGTACCTCCTTGACACTGCGGTATGGCTACACCTTC. Translated: CASTSLTLRYGYTF. Together with reference TRBV19 and TRBJ1-2, the CDR3 gives the full variable domain: DGGITQSPKYLFRKEGQNVTLSCEQNLNHDAMYWYRQDPGQGLRLIYYSQIVNDFQKGDIAEGYSVSREKKESFPLTVTSAQKNPTAFYLCASTSLTLRYGYTFGSGTRLTVV.

CDR3 sequence: CAWSVAGQGHEKLFF. CDR3 DNA sequence: TGTGCCTGGAGTGTTGCGGGACAGGGGCATGAAAAACTGTTTTTT. V and J are TRBV30 and TRBJ1-4; 10 bases are a match to TRBD1. From germline, CDR1 is GTSNPN and CDR2 SVGIG (reference sequence). The junction had 4 bases not matched to a gene; V was cut back by 0 bases and J by 6 bases. The CDR3 consists of 15 residues.

The chain combines TRBV24-1 with TRBJ2-1, with 7 bases lining up with TRBD2. Germline CDR1 and CDR2: KGHDR and SFDVKD. The junction had 18 bases not matched to a gene; V was cut back by 9 bases and J by 2 bases. CDR3 size: 18 residues. CDR3 bases: TGTGCCACCGCCTCCCAGCGGGACGGGCTGCGGACCTACAATGAGCAGTTCTTC. Protein product: CATASQRDGLRTYNEQFF.